A selection of T cell receptor beta chains follows, all from one sample in a study of blood T cell repertoires in COVID-19. Assay used: immunoSEQ multiplex PCR; TCRdb lists only in-frame clones, some missing. Of 450,000 or so clones listed, around nine tenths were seen once; the top ten hold under 2%. The sequencing sample was made of peripheral blood. These TCRs come from a woman aged 40 to 50 with COVID-19, enrolled during active disease. The CDR3 runs from the conserved cysteine through the conserved F or W. The order of the fields is CDR3 protein, CDR3 DNA, D gene, V gene, clone size, J gene, CDR3 length. The D gene is left open where the match is weak. The size field is filled for only some rows; it gives once, few, many or a size class.

CDR3: CASSPAARGTEAFF
DNA: TGTGCCAGCAGCCCCGCGGCCAGGGGAACTGAAGCTTTCTTT
D: -
V: TRBV7-2
size: -
J: TRBJ1-1
length: 14

CDR3: CASSTPRLSSGNTIYF
DNA: TGTGCCAGCAGCACCCCCCGACTGAGCTCTGGAAACACCATATATTTT
D: -
V: TRBV7-9
size: -
J: TRBJ1-3
length: 16

CDR3: CASSFADRDYNSPLHF
DNA: TGTGCCAGCAGTTTCGCCGACAGGGACTATAATTCACCCCTCCACTTT
D: TRBD1
V: TRBV28
size: -
J: TRBJ1-6
length: 16

CDR3: CATSRESTGVGGYTF
DNA: TGTGCCACCAGCAGAGAATCGACAGGGGTGGGTGGCTACACCTTC
D: TRBD1
V: TRBV15
size: -
J: TRBJ1-2
length: 15

CDR3: CATRGRQNELFF
DNA: TGTGCCACAAGGGGCCGACAGAATGAGCTGTTTTTT
D: -
V: TRBV28
size: few
J: TRBJ2-2
length: 12

CDR3: CASSGGWSYGYTF
DNA: TGTGCCAGCTCAGGGGGCTGGAGCTATGGCTACACCTTC
D: TRBD1
V: TRBV27
size: -
J: TRBJ1-2
length: 13

CDR3: CAWSEGALSSADTQYF
DNA: TGTGCCTGGAGTGAAGGGGCTCTCTCGTCGGCAGATACGCAGTATTTT
D: -
V: TRBV30
size: -
J: TRBJ2-3
length: 16

CDR3: CASNGIRGYTF
DNA: TGTGCCAGCAATGGTATACGGGGCTACACCTTC
D: -
V: TRBV28
size: -
J: TRBJ1-2
length: 11

CDR3: CASSPRQGTYEQYF
DNA: TGTGCCAGCAGCCCCCGACAGGGAACCTACGAGCAGTACTTC
D: TRBD1
V: TRBV7-9
size: -
J: TRBJ2-7
length: 14

CDR3: CASTLASRLEQYF
DNA: TGTGCCAGCACCCTCGCGTCTAGGCTGGAGCAGTACTTC
D: -
V: TRBV6-6
size: -
J: TRBJ2-7
length: 13

CDR3: CASSPVALRGIPTEAFF
DNA: TGTGCCAGCTCACCGGTTGCCCTAAGGGGCATTCCCACTGAAGCTTTCTTT
D: -
V: TRBV18
size: -
J: TRBJ1-1
length: 17

CDR3: CASSRGAVSEAFF
DNA: TGTGCCAGCAGCCGGGGGGCGGTCTCTGAAGCTTTCTTT
D: -
V: TRBV7-8
size: -
J: TRBJ1-1
length: 13

CDR3: CASSQDASGRAYNEQFF
DNA: TGCGCCAGCAGCCAAGATGCTAGCGGGAGGGCCTACAATGAGCAGTTCTTC
D: TRBD2
V: TRBV4-3
size: -
J: TRBJ2-1
length: 17

CDR3: CASSQEGRGPYGYTF
DNA: TGCGCCAGCAGCCAAGAAGGGCGGGGGCCCTATGGCTACACCTTC
D: -
V: TRBV4-3
size: few
J: TRBJ1-2
length: 15

CDR3: CASSPRQGQGTEAFF
DNA: TGTGCCAGCTCACCACGACAGGGACAGGGTACTGAAGCTTTCTTT
D: TRBD1
V: TRBV18
size: -
J: TRBJ1-1
length: 15

CDR3: CASSYSGGGAGEQFF
DNA: TGTGCCAGCAGTTACTCTGGCGGGGGGGCGGGTGAGCAGTTCTTC
D: TRBD2
V: TRBV6-2/TRBV6-3
size: -
J: TRBJ2-1
length: 15

CDR3: CATRDWDRTNEKLFF
DNA: TGTGCCACCAGGGATTGGGACAGAACTAATGAAAAACTGTTTTTT
D: TRBD1
V: TRBV15
size: -
J: TRBJ1-4
length: 15

CDR3: CASSVGIGQNYGYTF
DNA: TGTGCCAGCAGCGTAGGAATAGGACAGAACTATGGCTACACCTTC
D: -
V: TRBV9
size: -
J: TRBJ1-2
length: 15